This entry lists 2 T cell receptor beta chains sequenced from one sample in a study of blood T cell repertoires in COVID-19. Sequencing was performed with immunoSEQ multiplex PCR; in TCRdb, only in-frame clones are kept and a portion is missing. The data contain 220,000 or so clones, less than 90% of them singletons. The sequenced material came from peripheral blood. The source is a young man with active or convalescent COVID-19.

In this sample, this clone turned up once. The CDR3 loop is CASSLSRTGGFGGYTF. The CDR3 DNA reads as TGTGCCAGCAGTTTATCGCGGACAGGGGGTTTCGGCGGCTACACCTTC. This chain joins TRBV27 and TRBJ1-2, with TRBD1 matching over 10 bases. Unmatched junction bases numbered 9, after V lost 0 bases and J lost 8 bases. CDR1 and CDR2 from the germline V gene are MNHEY and SMNVEV (reference sequence). There are 16 residues in the CDR3.

The CDR3 reads CASSQDPSGRSSGELFF. CDR3 sequence (DNA): TGCGCCAGCAGCCAAGATCCTAGCGGGAGGTCTTCCGGGGAGCTGTTTTTT. The V gene is TRBV4-1, the J gene TRBJ2-2; 11 bases are a match to TRBD2. With V trimmed by 0 bases and J by 6 bases, 6 bases remained unmatched. CDR1 and CDR2 (germline): MGHRA, YSYEKL. CDR3 length: 17 amino acids.